The clone carrying this T cell receptor beta chain was seen only a few times. Its antigen is currently unknown. From germline, CDR1 is SQVTM and CDR2 ANQGSEA. V lost 4 bases to trimming and J lost 0 bases, with 10 bases between them. CDR3 length: 13 residues. This entry is derived from a study of blood T cells in healthy people across ages. The study's findings and limits: Diversity of TCR beta correlated strongly with naive T cell percentage. Aged donors had fewer naive CD4+ cells and lower diversity than long-lived donors.

With a J-beta primer mix and a sample-barcoded 5' primer, a second PCR ran about 6 to 11 cycles. Sequencing yielded, for each sample, at least 2.5 million paired-end reads carrying CDR3. Via MiXCR, TCRdb re-called the 5' RACE reads, giving one row per CDR3 protein. This sample carries around 1,500,000 distinct CDR3 sequences, roughly 27% of them seen once, and the ten largest clones take roughly 8%. The source material was blood. The chain links TRBV29-1 to TRBJ2-7; D unclear. This TCR derives from a woman under 40 in good health. The CDR3 DNA follows: TGCAGCGTTGTGGCTCTTTCCTCCTACGAGCAGTACTTC. Residues: CSVVALSSYEQYF.